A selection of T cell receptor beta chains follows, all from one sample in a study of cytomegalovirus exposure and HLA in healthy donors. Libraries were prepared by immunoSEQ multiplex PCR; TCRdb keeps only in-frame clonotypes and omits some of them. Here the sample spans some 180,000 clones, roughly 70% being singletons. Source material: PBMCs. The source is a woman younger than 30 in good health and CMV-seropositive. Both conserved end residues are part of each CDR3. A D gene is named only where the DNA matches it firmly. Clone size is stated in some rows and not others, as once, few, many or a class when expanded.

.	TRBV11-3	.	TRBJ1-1	CASSTGQDNTEAFF	TGTGCCAGCAGCACAGGGCAGGATAACACTGAAGCTTTCTTT
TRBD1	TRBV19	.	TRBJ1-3	CASLKAGTAGSGNTIYF	TGTGCCAGTTTAAAGGCAGGGACAGCCGGCTCTGGAAACACCATATATTTT
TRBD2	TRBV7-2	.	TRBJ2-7	CASSVAGTSDYEQYF	TGTGCCAGCAGCGTAGCAGGGACTAGCGACTACGAGCAGTACTTC
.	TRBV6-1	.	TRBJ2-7	CASSRDTSYEQYF	TGTGCCAGCAGTAGGGACACCTCCTACGAGCAGTACTTC
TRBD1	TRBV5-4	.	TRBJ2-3	CASSLFGTGGRASTDTQYF	TGTGCCAGCAGCTTGTTCGGGACAGGGGGCCGTGCTAGCACAGATACGCAGTATTTT
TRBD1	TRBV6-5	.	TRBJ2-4	CATDRVEGAKNIQYF	TGTGCCACGGACAGGGTCGAAGGCGCCAAAAACATTCAGTACTTC
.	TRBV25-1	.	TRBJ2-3	CASSEKSTQYF	TGTGCCAGCAGTGAAAAGAGTACGCAGTATTTT
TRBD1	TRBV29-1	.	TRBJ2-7	CSVRDRDAYKQYF	TGCAGCGTCCGGGACAGGGACGCATACAAGCAGTACTTC
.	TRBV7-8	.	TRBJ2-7	CASSLARQPTYEQYF	TGTGCCAGCAGCTTAGCGCGGCAGCCTACCTACGAGCAGTACTTC
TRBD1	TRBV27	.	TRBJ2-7	CASSKQTGPYEQYF	TGTGCCAGCAGTAAACAGACAGGGCCCTACGAGCAGTACTTC
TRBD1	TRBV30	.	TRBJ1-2	CAWSVRDRIYGYTF	TGTGCCTGGAGTGTCCGGGACAGAATCTATGGCTACACCTTC
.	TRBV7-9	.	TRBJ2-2	CASSFLTGTGELFF	TGTGCCAGCAGCTTCCTGACGGGCACCGGGGAGCTGTTTTTT
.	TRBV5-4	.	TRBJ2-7	CASSFGTGTYEQYF	TGTGCCAGCAGCTTCGGTACAGGTACCTACGAGCAGTACTTC
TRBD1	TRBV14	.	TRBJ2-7	CASSRPGTGGYEQYF	TGTGCCAGCAGCCGCCCCGGGACAGGGGGTTACGAGCAGTACTTC
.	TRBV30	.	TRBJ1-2	CAWNTGQLYTF	TGTGCCTGGAATACGGGACAACTTTACACCTTC
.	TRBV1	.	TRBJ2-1	CTSSQESSGGAPYNEQFF	TGCACCAGCAGCCAAGAATCGAGCGGGGGGGCCCCCTACAATGAGCAGTTCTTC
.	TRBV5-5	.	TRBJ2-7	CASAFDSSYEQYF	TGTGCCAGCGCTTTCGACAGCTCCTACGAGCAGTACTTC
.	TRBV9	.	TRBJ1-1	CASSVGGGDTEAFF	TGTGCCAGCAGCGTAGGAGGAGGGGACACTGAAGCTTTCTTT
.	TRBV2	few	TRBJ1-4	CASSGEGATNEKLFF	TGTGCCAGCAGTGGGGAGGGTGCAACTAATGAAAAACTGTTTTTT
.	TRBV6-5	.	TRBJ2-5	CASSPLQVQETQYF	TGTGCCAGCAGTCCACTACAGGTCCAAGAGACCCAGTACTTC
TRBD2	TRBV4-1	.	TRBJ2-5	CASRAAGVQETQYF	TGCGCCAGCAGGGCAGCGGGGGTACAAGAGACCCAGTACTTC
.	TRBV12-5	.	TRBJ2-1	CASGLFLGGFYNEQFF	TGTGCTAGTGGTCTCTTCTTGGGGGGATTCTACAATGAGCAGTTCTTC
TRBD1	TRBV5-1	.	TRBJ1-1	CASSLPTGESLAFF	TGCGCCAGCAGCCTCCCCACAGGGGAAAGTCTGGCTTTCTTT
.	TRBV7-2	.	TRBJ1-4	CASSSQALSEKLFF	TGTGCCAGCAGCTCGCAGGCCCTTTCTGAAAAACTGTTTTTT
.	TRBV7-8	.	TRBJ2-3	CASSLPREGTDTQYF	TGTGCCAGCAGCTTACCCAGGGAGGGCACAGATACGCAGTATTTT